These 5 T cell receptor beta chains share one sample of origin, sequenced in a study of identical twins. TCRdb redid the calling of the 5' RACE reads with MiXCR, one entry per CDR3 protein. Of roughly 630,000 distinct CDR3 sequences in the sample, 7.1% were seen once. A further study also used this sample, focusing on yellow fever vaccine responses in identical twins.

The specimen sequenced was PBMCs. The source is a woman younger than 35 in good health.

The chain couples TRBV9 to TRBJ1-1; possible D gene TRBD1, 6 bases. This CDR3 contains 17 residues. The germline V and J ends were trimmed by 3 bases and 2 bases, with 20 bases remaining between them. From germline, CDR1 is SGDLS and CDR2 YYNGEE. CDR3 protein: CASSDDRLQITNTEAFF. CDR3 sequence (DNA): TGTGCCAGCAGCGACGACAGGCTCCAGATAACAAACACTGAAGCTTTCTTT.

This clonotype was picked up many times. V gene TRBV5-6 combines with J gene TRBJ2-3; D is unclear. This CDR3 has 14 amino acids. With 4 bases removed from V and 0 bases from J, the gap between germline ends came to 9 bases. Germline V lookup: CDR1 SGHDT, CDR2 YYEEEE. This CDR3 is CASSPVTSTDTQYF. The CDR3 DNA is TGTGCCAGCAGCCCGGTTACTAGCACAGATACGCAGTATTTT.

This clonotype was recorded many times. This chain connects TRBV29-1 to TRBJ1-4; 10 bases line up with TRBD1. The CDR3 spans 15 residues. Trimming removed 1 base from V and 11 bases from J; junction bases left unmatched: 10. Germline loops: CDR1 SQVTM, CDR2 ANQGSEA. The CDR3 region has the DNA TGCAGCGTTGAAGGTGTCGTGACAGGGGGCTTTAAACTGTTTTTT. Encoded protein: CSVEGVVTGGFKLFF. Supplemented by reference TRBV29-1 and TRBJ1-4, the full variable domain reads SAVISQKPSRDICQRGTSLTIQCQVDSQVTMMFWYRQQPGQSLTLIATANQGSEATYESGFVIDKFPISRPNLTFSTLTVSNMSPEDSSIYLCSVEGVVTGGFKLFFGSGTQLSVL.

This clonotype was seen at least ten times. The chain couples TRBV20-1 to TRBJ2-3; no definite D call. CDR1 DFQATT and CDR2 SNEGSKA come from the germline V gene (reference sequence). Trimming left V 2 bases short and J 4 bases short, with 1 base between. This CDR3 is built from 10 residues. The CDR3 loop reads CSARPDTQYF. CDR3 bases: TGCAGTGCTAGACCAGATACGCAGTATTTT.

This clonotype appeared many times. This chain links TRBV5-6 with TRBJ2-1; 7 nucleotides line up with TRBD2. Losses at the gene ends were 2 bases for V and 6 bases for J; bases not matched to a gene: 5. The CDR3 is 14 amino acids. Germline V gene sequence: CDR1 SGHDT, CDR2 YYEEEE. CDR3 sequence reads: CASSLWGGTNEQFF. Here the CDR3 DNA reads TGTGCCAGCAGCTTATGGGGGGGGACCAATGAGCAGTTCTTC.